The sequence of this T cell receptor (beta chain) was determined in a study of long-term antiretroviral therapy in people with HIV. Study-level results: Pre-ART clonal expansion yielded clones that dominated the repertoire at all time points.

Germline V gene lookup returns CDR1 SGHTA and CDR2 FQGNSA. CDR3 length equals 13 residues. The V and J ends lost 2 bases and 8 bases respectively, with 9 bases between them. About this clone itself: Its antigen remains unidentified.

Investigators performed immunoSEQ version v3.0 at survey level. Data came from immunoSEQ multiplex PCR; TCRdb stores just in-frame clones and leaves some out. In the table there are approximately 33,000 clones, approximately 83% of which are singletons. The source is a man aged 18 to 35 with HIV. This material consisted of unsorted PBMCs, taken 0.4 years before starting antiretroviral therapy. V and J are TRBV7-2 and TRBJ1-4, with unresolved D. In nucleotides, the CDR3 is TGTGCCAGCAGCTTACCCCCTGCCGAAAAACTGTTTTTT. Protein sequence: CASSLPPAEKLFF.